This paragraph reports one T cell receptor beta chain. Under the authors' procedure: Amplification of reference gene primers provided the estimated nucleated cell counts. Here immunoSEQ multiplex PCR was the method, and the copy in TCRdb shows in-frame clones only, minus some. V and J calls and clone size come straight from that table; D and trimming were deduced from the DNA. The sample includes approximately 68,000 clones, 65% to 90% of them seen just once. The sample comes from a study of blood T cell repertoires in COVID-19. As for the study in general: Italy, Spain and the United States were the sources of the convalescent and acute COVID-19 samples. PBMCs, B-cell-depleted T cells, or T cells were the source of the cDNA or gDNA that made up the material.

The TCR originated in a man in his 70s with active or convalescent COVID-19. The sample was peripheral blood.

CDR3 loop: CASLLRVGGLSSYEQYF. Here the CDR3 DNA reads TGTGCCAGCCTACTACGGGTTGGGGGGTTGAGCTCCTACGAGCAGTACTTC. The chain employs TRBV2 and TRBJ2-7, with D possibly being TRBD2 (6 bases). The germline V gene has CDR1 SNHLY and CDR2 FYNNEI. V lost 8 bases to trimming and J lost 0 bases, with 23 bases between them. This CDR3 spans 17 amino acids.